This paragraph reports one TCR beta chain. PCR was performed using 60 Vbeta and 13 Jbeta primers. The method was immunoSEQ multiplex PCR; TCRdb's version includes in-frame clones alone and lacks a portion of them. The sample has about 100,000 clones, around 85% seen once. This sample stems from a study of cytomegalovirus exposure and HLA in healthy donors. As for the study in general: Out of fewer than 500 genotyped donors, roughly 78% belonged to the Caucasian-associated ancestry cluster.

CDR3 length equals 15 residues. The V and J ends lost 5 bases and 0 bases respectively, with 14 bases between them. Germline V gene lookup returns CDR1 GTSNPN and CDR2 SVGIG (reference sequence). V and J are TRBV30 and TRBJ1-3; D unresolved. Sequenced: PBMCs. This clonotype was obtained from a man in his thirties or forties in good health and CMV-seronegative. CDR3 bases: TGTGCCTGGGGGCCCGGCAGCCACTCTGGAAACACCATATATTTT. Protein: CAWGPGSHSGNTIYF.